This entry lists 23 T cell receptor beta chains sequenced from one sample in a study of shared clonotypes between healthy human individuals. Assay: immunoSEQ multiplex PCR; the TCRdb copy retains only in-frame clones and omits some. The sample holds about 1 million clones, 65% to 80% seen once. The sequenced sample was memory CD4+ T cells sorted from blood. Sample subset: CD45RA-negative fraction. The receptor source for this set is a man younger than 35 in good health.

The gene calls are TRBV7-9 and TRBJ1-2; D remains ambiguous. CDR1 is SEHNR, CDR2 FQNEAQ, per germline (reference sequence). CDR3 size: 10 residues. The V gene lost 4 bases and the J gene lost 14 bases, with 11 bases spanning the gap. The CDR3 DNA is TGTGCCAGCAGCTACGCTACTAGTACCTTC. Translated: CASSYATSTF.

The sample holds one count of this clone. The chain is built from TRBV4-1 and TRBJ2-5, with 11 bases identical to TRBD1. Matching the DNA end better, TRBJ2-7 makes the J call doubtful. CDR1 is MGHRA and CDR2 is YSYEKL in the germline V gene. The CDR3 length is 16 residues. CDR3 nucleotides: TGCGCCAGCAGCCAAGATAGCGGGACAGGGGGCTACGAGCAGTACTTC. Protein sequence: CASSQDSGTGGYEQYF.

This clone has a count of ten or more. The rearrangement joins TRBV23-1 to TRBJ1-4; D unclear. TRBV23-1 is an ORF for which the function is uncertain. Trimming left V 4 bases short and J 6 bases short, with 18 bases between. This CDR3 comprises 16 residues. CDR3 in DNA: TGCGCCAGCAGTCCAATAAGGGCACCTCTGGATGAAAAACTGTTTTTT. It codes for CASSPIRAPLDEKLFF.

The V gene is TRBV7-9, the J gene TRBJ2-7; D might be TRBD1 (6 bases). The CDR3 runs to 13 residues. CDR1 and CDR2 (germline): SEHNR, FQNEAQ (reference sequence). V dropped 1 base and J dropped 3 bases, with 7 bases sitting between them. CDR3 nucleotides: TGTGCCAGCAGCTTAGGGGACAACTACGAGCAGTACTTC. Its protein is CASSLGDNYEQYF.

This chain links TRBV7-2 with TRBJ1-1, with D perhaps TRBD1 (6 bases). Per the germline V gene, CDR1 is SGHTA and CDR2 is FQGNSA. The CDR3 covers 13 residues. V dropped 4 bases and J dropped 6 bases, with 12 bases sitting between them. Written as DNA, the CDR3 is TGTGCCAGCAGCTCGCTACAGGGCTCTGAAGCTTTCTTT. This sequence encodes CASSSLQGSEAFF.

The chain employs TRBV19 and TRBJ2-7; possibly TRBD1 for D (6 bases). The CDR3 spans 16 residues. Germline V gene lookup returns CDR1 LNHDA and CDR2 SQIVND (reference sequence). V lost 6 bases and J lost 5, with 23 bases in between. The CDR3 here is CASSPLGETGLDEQYF. CDR3 sequence (DNA): TGTGCCAGTAGCCCCCTGGGGGAAACAGGGCTCGACGAGCAGTACTTC.

The V call is TRBV5-4, the J call TRBJ2-3, with D perhaps TRBD2 (7 bases). Germline V lookup: CDR1 SGHNT, CDR2 YYREEE (reference sequence). The CDR3 has 14 amino acids. Deletions cut 1 base from V and 4 bases from J, with 10 bases between. CDR3 residues: CASSLKGGADTQYF. Here the CDR3 DNA reads TGTGCCAGCAGCTTGAAGGGGGGGGCAGATACGCAGTATTTT.

With regard to this clone: Mismatch with germline at one junction end may stem from a read error. The chain joins TRBV5-1 to TRBJ1-2; D gene ambiguous. Germline V gene data show CDR1 as SGHRS and CDR2 as YFSETQ. The CDR3 runs to 13 residues. CDR3 nucleotide sequence: TGTGCCAGCAGTCTCCCAGCTAACTATGGCTACACCTTC. Protein product: CASSLPANYGYTF.

The V and J genes are TRBV14 and TRBJ2-7; D is undetermined. Germline V lookup: CDR1 SGHDN, CDR2 FVKESK. Between the trimmed V and J ends, which lost 4 bases and 2 bases, there was a span of 6 bases. CDR3 size: 12 residues. The CDR3 region is CASSRFPYEQYF. The CDR3 DNA sequence: TGTGCCAGCAGCCGTTTCCCCTACGAGCAGTACTTC.

V gene TRBV2 combines with J gene TRBJ1-5; D remains unclear. Germline assignment: CDR1 SNHLY and CDR2 FYNNEI. CDR3 size: 12 residues. V dropped 1 base and J dropped 9 bases, with 7 bases sitting between them. CDR3 nucleotide sequence: TGTGCCAGCAGTGAAGACGAGGGGCCCCAGCATTTT. This translates into CASSEDEGPQHF.

The CDR3 DNA reads TGCGCCAGCAGCTCAAGTCTGGGGGGCCTGGGAGATACGCAGTATTTT. It yields the protein CASSSSLGGLGDTQYF. The chain uses TRBV5-1 and TRBJ2-3; D may be TRBD1 or TRBD2 (6 bases each). CDR3 length: 16 residues. V lost 3 bases to trimming and J lost 5 bases, with 19 bases between them. Germline-derived CDR1 and CDR2 are SGHRS and YFSETQ.

V is TRBV18 and J is TRBJ2-7; no clear D gene. The CDR3 spans 14 residues. Trimming cost V 3 bases and J 2 bases, with 11 bases left between them. Germline-derived CDR1 and CDR2 are KGHSH and LQKENI. The CDR3 DNA is TGTGCCAGCTCACCGCCAAATGTGCCCTACGAGCAGTACTTC. It encodes CASSPPNVPYEQYF.

The CDR3 DNA reads as TGTGCCAGCGCGGGCGGGGGGCCCAGGACAGATACGCAGTATTTT. Encoded protein: CASAGGGPRTDTQYF. The rearrangement links TRBV25-1 to TRBJ2-3, with TRBD2 matching over 8 bases. Trimming cost V 8 bases and J 3 bases; bases outside gene matches: 10. CDR3 size: 15 residues. The germline CDR1 and CDR2 sequences are MGHDK and SYGVNS.

About this clone: This sample also contains other DNA sequences that code for the same CDR3. The V gene is TRBV7-2, the J gene TRBJ1-1; D is unresolved. This CDR3 contains 14 residues. Deletions cut 1 base from V and 0 bases from J, with 6 bases between. Germline V gene sequence: CDR1 SGHTA, CDR2 FQGNSA. The CDR3 sequence is CASSLGSMNTEAFF. Written as DNA, the CDR3 is TGTGCCAGCAGCTTAGGGTCCATGAACACTGAAGCTTTCTTT.

On this clone: The same CDR3 is also encoded by other DNA sequences in this sample. This sequence joins TRBV7-9 and TRBJ2-3; TRBD2 matches 14 bases. CDR3 length: 16 amino acids. V was clipped by 6 bases and J by 2 bases; unmatched bases: 4. Germline V lookup: CDR1 SEHNR, CDR2 FQNEAQ (reference sequence). Here the CDR3 DNA reads TGTGCCAGCAGTTTGGGACTAGCGGGAGTCACAGATACGCAGTATTTT. It encodes CASSLGLAGVTDTQYF. The whole variable domain, filled in from reference TRBV7-9 and TRBJ2-3, reads DTGVSQNPRHKITKRGQNVTFRCDPISEHNRLYWYRQTLGQGPEFLTYFQNEAQLEKSRLLSDRFSAERPKGSFSTLEIQRTEQGDSAMYLCASSLGLAGVTDTQYFGPGTRLTVL.

The chain has TRBV2 and TRBJ1-2; TRBD1 is a possible D gene (5 bases). In germline, CDR1 is SNHLY, CDR2 FYNNEI. This CDR3 is 14 amino acids long. With 0 bases removed from V and 7 bases from J, the gap between germline ends came to 12 bases. CDR3 DNA sequence: TGTGCCAGCAGTGAAGCGCTTCCGGGGGGTGGCTACACCTTC. Translation: CASSEALPGGGYTF.

This rearrangement joins TRBV4-1 to TRBJ1-2; D call uncertain. The germline V gene has CDR1 MGHRA and CDR2 YSYEKL. The CDR3 spans 15 residues. Trimming left V 3 bases short and J 2 bases short, with 13 bases between. The CDR3 region has the DNA TGCGCCAGCAGCCAGGAGCCTTCGACGAACTATGGCTACACCTTC. Translated, it gives CASSQEPSTNYGYTF.

This clone has ten or more counts. The chain joins TRBV21-1 to TRBJ2-7; TRBD1, the table's D call, was not compared with the DNA. TRBV21-1 corresponds to a pseudogene. The CDR3 is made up of 16 amino acids. This chain's CDR3 is CASSKVVRQGVYEQYF. In nucleotides, the CDR3 is TGTGCCAGCAGCAAAGTCGTTCGGCAGGGGGTCTACGAGCAGTACTTC.

The rearrangement uses TRBV13 and TRBJ2-7; 14 bases match TRBD2. The germline CDR1 and CDR2 sequences are PRHDT and FYEKMQ (reference sequence). The J segment lost 6 bases and the V segment lost 6 bases, leaving 4 bases of the junction unmatched. This CDR3 is built from 14 residues. In DNA form, the CDR3 reads TGTGCCAGCAGGTCGGGACTAGCGGGGGTCGAGCAGTACTTC. It is translated as CASRSGLAGVEQYF.

About this clone itself: This sample includes further DNA sequences coding for the same CDR3. V is TRBV5-1 and J is TRBJ2-2, with 14 bases matching TRBD2. Germline lookup yields CDR1 SGHRS and CDR2 YFSETQ. The CDR3 totals 17 residues. V lost 4 bases and J lost 1; bases outside the gene matches: 3. DNA of the CDR3: TGCGCCAGCAGCCCGGGACTAGCGGGAGTGAACACCGGGGAGCTGTTTTTT. As protein: CASSPGLAGVNTGELFF.

This chain joins TRBV2 and TRBJ2-5; D remains unclear. V shed 9 bases and J shed 0 bases, with 17 bases lying between them. Looked up from germline, CDR1 is SNHLY and CDR2 is FYNNEI. This CDR3 spans 15 amino acids. The CDR3 DNA follows: TGTGCCAGTTCCGGGTCCTACCCGTACCAAGAGACCCAGTACTTC. Its protein is CASSGSYPYQETQYF.

The chain uses TRBV10-3 and TRBJ1-3, with no clear D. Trimming shortened V by 5 bases and J by 3 bases, and 11 bases separated the two germline ends. Germline V gene sequence: CDR1 ENHRY, CDR2 SYGVKD. There are 14 residues in the CDR3. The CDR3 loop is CAISYGGNGNTIYF. CDR3 nucleotides: TGTGCCATCAGTTACGGAGGGAATGGAAACACCATATATTTT.

The chain links TRBV18 to TRBJ1-2; no reliable D call. Germline assignment: CDR1 KGHSH and CDR2 LQKENI. Trimming cost V 3 bases and J 0 bases, with 8 bases left between them. The CDR3 runs to 14 residues. The CDR3 DNA reads as TGTGCCAGCTCACCTTGGGAGGCTAACTATGGCTACACCTTC. This gives the protein CASSPWEANYGYTF.